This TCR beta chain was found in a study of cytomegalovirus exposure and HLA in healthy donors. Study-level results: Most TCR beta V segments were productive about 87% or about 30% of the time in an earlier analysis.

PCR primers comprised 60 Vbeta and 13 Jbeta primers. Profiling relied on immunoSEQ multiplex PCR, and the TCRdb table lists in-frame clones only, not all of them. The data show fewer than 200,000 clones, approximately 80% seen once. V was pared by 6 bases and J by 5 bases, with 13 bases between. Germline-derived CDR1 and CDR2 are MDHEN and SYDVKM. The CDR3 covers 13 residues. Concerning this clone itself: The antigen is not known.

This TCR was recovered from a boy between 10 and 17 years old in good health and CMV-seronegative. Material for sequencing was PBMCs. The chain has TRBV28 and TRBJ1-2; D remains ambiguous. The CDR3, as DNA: TGTGCCAGCAGCTCCGTGACTAGATATGGCTACACCTTC. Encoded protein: CASSSVTRYGYTF.